The sample holds many counts of the clone carrying this T cell receptor (beta chain). Its antigen is undetermined. The data stem from a study of regulatory T cells in long-lasting Graves disease. Findings of the study overall: Relative to newly diagnosed Graves' patients, persistent ones had lower TCR diversity. Under persistent disease, TRBV28, TRBJ1-2 and TRBJ2-5 were used preferentially.

The V end lost 4 bases, the J end lost 4 bases, and 17 bases lay between the germline ends. The CDR3 extends over 16 amino acids. Germline V gene lookup returns CDR1 SNHLY and CDR2 FYNNEI. The time point is: newly diagnosed GD, antithyroid drugs for less than 3 months. The TCR library used RNA extracted from PBMCs. Roughly 8.6 milliliters of peripheral blood were drawn into EDTA tubes. Arm-PCR of CDR3 regions and iRepertoire HTBI primers were used to build TCR beta libraries. TCRdb called the multiplex PCR reads again in MiXCR, with one record for every CDR3 protein. The data show a few hundred thousand distinct CDR3 sequences, with roughly 16% seen just once and 20% held by the top ten. This sample was shared with a second study, whose subject was T cells in Graves' hyperthyroidism and ophthalmopathy. That paper states: Hyperthyroidism in the patients, aged 18 to 65, was newly diagnosed and under 2 months in duration.

This TCR derives from a woman aged 18-29 years with Graves disease. This sample comprised peripheral blood mononuclear cells (PBMCs), obtained at new diagnosis, from a patient treated with antithyroid drugs. V usage is TRBV2 and J usage is TRBJ2-4, with D hard to call. CDR3 nucleotides: TGTGCCAGCAGTGTCCCTTCCCGGACCAGGAAAAACATTCAGTACTTC. Protein sequence: CASSVPSRTRKNIQYF.